This T cell receptor (beta chain) was obtained from a study of cytomegalovirus exposure and HLA in healthy donors listed by TCRdb under 2017. As for the study more broadly: According to an earlier analysis of 550 to 700 of the donors, some 180 million T cells yielded over 90 million unique TCR beta sequences and around 280 Gb of sequence data. An early release covering approximately 600 HLA-typed donors comprised about 310 gigabases of sequencing data and tens of millions of unique TCR sequences. Of the approximately 400 genotyped donors, 81% fell in the genetic ancestry cluster associated with self-reported Caucasian donors. The study was designed to test whether signatures of past pathogen exposure could be identified by cataloging public T cell receptors. The study profiled the T cell repertoires of hundreds of subjects by immunosequencing and related them to cytomegalovirus serostatus. Besides the first cohort of 500 to 700 subjects, a separate validation cohort made up of 90 to 150 different subjects was used. High-throughput TCR immunosequencing, statistical association of individual TCRs with disease status, and machine learning were combined to predict cytomegalovirus infection status. In a later analysis, previously published TCR beta repertoires from 666 donors were re-analyzed and high-resolution HLA genotyping was added so that TCR occurrence patterns could be studied. Rather than using new phenotypic data, the later analysis identified candidate immune exposures from TCR beta sequences and from how often those sequences occurred across donors. An earlier analysis of approximately 630 of the donors applied high-throughput TCR beta sequencing to assess whether each TCR beta V gene segment acted as functional or pseudogenic. Donor age, sex, ethnicity and CMV serostatus were compiled alongside the repertoire data. Genome-wide SNP genotypes for about 65% of the 666 donors were used in a later genetic analysis, which treated that subset as a discovery cohort. All discovery cohort repertoires had been generated using a single sequencing platform. Class I and class II HLA loci were covered by the typing at four-digit resolution. The number of donors typed differed by locus, with about 629-640 for A, B, C, DRB1 and DQB1, around 500 for DQA1, over 600 for DPA1, and about 450 for DPB1. Four to six DR-DQ haplotypes were handled as single units for association and clustering, since linkage in the cohort was strong. Among 350 to 400 genotyped donors of the cohort, an average of 235,054 unique TCR beta nucleotide sequences were sequenced per donor, approximately 20% of them non-productive.

Libraries were built with the immunoSEQ multiplex PCR assay. A mixture of 60 forward primers for TCR Vbeta segments and 13 reverse primers for TCR Jbeta segments was used in the multiplex PCR. The CDR3 region of rearranged TCR beta genes was amplified from genomic DNA by a multiplex PCR assay. On the Illumina HiSeq System, the amplified TCR beta libraries were sequenced as 87-base-pair reads. Under the source paper's analysis protocol: In a later analysis, tens of millions of unique TCR beta chains were counted across the approximately 620 repertoires, and roughly 11 million of these chains were shared by at least two donors. A nearest-neighbor algorithm error-corrected the raw reads and collapsed the reads into unique sequences, merging closely related sequences to remove PCR and sequencing errors. Alignment of CDR3 sequences to IMGT reference sequences was used to assign V, D and J gene segments. Each retained sequence needed at least a six-nucleotide match to both a V gene segment and a J gene segment. Rearrangements were called productive when the CDR3 lacked stop codons and stayed in frame with V and J; all others were non-productive. CDR3 was defined by IMGT convention, running from the second conserved V-encoded cysteine to the conserved J-encoded phenylalanine. The earlier analysis of more than 450 of the donors excluded sequences that lacked an unambiguous match to a single V gene segment. In an earlier analysis of several hundred of the donors, V segments were called functional above 56.7% productive rearrangements and were called segregating when the between-donor standard deviation exceeded 5%. A statistical classification framework was developed to diagnose cytomegalovirus status using the catalog of TCR beta chain sequences. In a later analysis, TCR nucleotide sequences were compared against IMGT/GENE-DB human TR gene sequences so that V and J genes could be assigned. Using the TCRdist pipeline, a later analysis assigned CDR3 sequences along with most-parsimonious VDJ recombination scenarios. In a later analysis, each TCR beta chain was defined by its CDR3 amino acid sequence together with its V-gene family, and reads lacking a unique V-gene family were excluded. A later analysis removed 500 to 600 highly shared, low-generation-probability nucleotide sequences to deal with suspected cross-contamination and a sequencing artifact. A later analysis calculated a clonal expansion index for each public chain from normalized within-repertoire ranks of inferred template counts. In a later analysis, generation probabilities were computed with a VDJ recombination model fitted to out-of-frame rearrangements, and the resulting probabilities were checked against IGoR. In a later analysis, hypergeometric tests were used to score TCR-TCR, TCR-HLA and TCR-CMV co-occurrence, with a repertoire-size bias correction applied to TCR pairs. In a later analysis, false discovery rates were estimated by permuting HLA or CMV assignments 20 times. In a later analysis, co-occurring TCRs were grouped using DBSCAN, and TCRdist sequence similarity was added for clustering within HLA-allele-positive subsets. For co-occurrence clustering, repertoires with fewer than 30,000 or more than 120,000 public chains were excluded, along with 4 to 6 repertoires with anomalous nucleotide sharing. The source is immuneACCESS, and TCRdb retained only in-frame sequences with V and J called. Part of the clones is not carried over; for the studies checked, unresolved V genes explain less than half of this, and the remainder is unexplained. The D gene and trimming were derived from the DNA, and the V and J assignments and clone size from that table. Counted in this sample were 170,000 or so clones; roughly 78% of them appeared once. Approximately 3% of the sample goes to the ten largest clones.

The paper as a whole reports these results and caveats: The study listed 150 to 200 TCR beta chains as associated with cytomegalovirus. The presence/absence analyses assumed that sequencing depth was roughly uniform across donors, and that assumption may not be true. Across donors, most TCR sequences were observed very rarely, whereas some public TCRs were present in many individuals. A further reported finding was that TCR beta sequences accurately predicted the HLA-A and HLA-B alleles for most subjects in the first cohort. Some IMGT-functional V segments, including TRBV6-2 and TRBV6-3, could not be told apart with the 87-base-pair reads, so those segments were excluded. In an earlier analysis of 500 to 650 of the donors, most TCR beta V segments appeared in productive rearrangements about 87% or about 30% of the time, broadly matching IMGT annotations. A cluster of highly shared sequence variants was judged likely to be a technical artifact of the sequencing pipeline. HLA typing was unavailable for some donors at each locus, so association tests used only the typed subset. A few of the identified cytomegalovirus-associated TCR beta chains were confirmed in vitro to be specific for cytomegalovirus antigens. V-gene and J-gene trimming of TCR beta chains was associated with a missense DCLRE1C variant in a later genetic analysis, and the association was replicated in an independent cohort. In a later analysis, the rate of TCR association differed among HLA loci, with DRB1 alleles having the most associated TCRs and HLA-C alleles having the fewest. When HLA alleles, especially DR and DQ, strongly co-occurred, attributing TCR associations to individual alleles was difficult. A later analysis found that HLA-associated TCR beta chains were more clonally expanded and had lower generation probabilities than equally common non-associated chains. At a false discovery rate of 0.05, a later analysis linked fewer than 20,000 TCR beta sequences to specific HLA alleles. A later analysis found that most CMV-associated TCR beta chains appeared HLA-restricted, with HLA associations seemingly driven largely by CMV exposure. According to a later genetic analysis, donors in an Asian-associated ancestry cluster had fewer N-insertions in productive TCRs than the approximately 630-donor mean. For the cohort, immune exposure information was limited to CMV serostatus. The authors suggested that the approach could potentially be generalized to other disease states and immunological phenotypes. Only TCR beta chains were sequenced in this cohort, and the absence of alpha or paired-chain data limited detectable features. Linkage disequilibrium might explain the correlated functional status among segregating V segments, but an unknown experimental factor could not be ruled out. Some 15 rarely observed V segments, including chromosome 9 orphons, were excluded from the earlier analysis of about 600 of the donors because counts were too low. The classifier was reported to diagnose cytomegalovirus status with high specificity and sensitivity in both the original cohort and the validation cohort. A later analysis reported that several top co-occurrence clusters appeared linked to parvovirus B19, influenza, CMV and Epstein-Barr virus.

The cohort comprised 666 healthy bone marrow donors. At the time of sampling, all cohort members were nominally healthy, though unrecorded immune exposures were likely present. The donor was CMV seronegative and belonged to the group of 352 seronegative cohort members. A peripheral blood sample was provided by each donor, and peripheral blood mononuclear cells were used for TCR beta sequencing. Genomic DNA extraction from the blood cell samples was performed with the Qiagen DNeasy Blood Extraction Kit. Spanning cysteine to phenylalanine, the CDR3 consists of 14 amino acids. Only CDR3 DNA remains: 42 bases, in frame from the first base. The germline V end is reduced by 7 bases and the J end by 6 bases; junction bases left unmatched: 9. CDR1 and CDR2 were assigned from the germline V gene as SQVTM and ANQGSEA. A word on this clone: Its target antigen remains unknown. Qualities for individual bases were not recorded, and no much larger clone is one base off.

The sequencing input was PBMCs. Recombination joined TRBV29-1 with TRBJ2-2, with 9 bases in between that match TRBD1. The receptor's source is a woman in her thirties or forties in good health and CMV-seronegative. The CDR3 has the sequence CSGRKQGASGELFF. The bases are TGCAGCGGAAGGAAACAGGGGGCTTCCGGGGAGCTGTTTTTT.